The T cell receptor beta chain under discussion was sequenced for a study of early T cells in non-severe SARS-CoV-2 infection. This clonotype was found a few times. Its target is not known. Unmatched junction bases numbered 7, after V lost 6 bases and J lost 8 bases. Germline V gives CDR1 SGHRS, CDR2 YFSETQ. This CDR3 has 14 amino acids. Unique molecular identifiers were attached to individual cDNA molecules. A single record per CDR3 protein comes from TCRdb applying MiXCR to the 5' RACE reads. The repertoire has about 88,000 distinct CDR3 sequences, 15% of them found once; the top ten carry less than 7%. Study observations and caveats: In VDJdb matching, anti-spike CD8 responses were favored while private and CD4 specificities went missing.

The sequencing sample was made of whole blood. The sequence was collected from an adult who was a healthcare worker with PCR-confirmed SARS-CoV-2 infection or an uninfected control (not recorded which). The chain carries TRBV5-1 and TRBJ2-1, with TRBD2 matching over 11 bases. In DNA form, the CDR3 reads TGCGCCAGCACCCGACTAGCGGGAATCTATGAGCAGTTCTTC. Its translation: CASTRLAGIYEQFF.